The sample holds many counts of the clone carrying this TCR beta chain. MiXCR, run by TCRdb on the PCR reads, gives a single entry per CDR3 protein. The table includes around 470,000 distinct CDR3 sequences, 25% detected once. These data are taken from a study of molecular identifiers for immune sequencing clone quantification. CDR3 length equals 14 residues. Trimming shortened V by 0 bases and J by 2 bases, and 8 bases separated the two germline ends. Germline V gene lookup returns CDR1 SGHTA and CDR2 FQGNSA. V and J are TRBV7-2 and TRBJ2-7, with D tentatively TRBD2 (6 bases). This TCR derives from a human donor in good health. Some libraries in this study had Jurkat cell RNA spiked in. Material for sequencing was naive CD8+ T cells from blood, with Jurkat cell RNA spiked in. Specified subset: FACS-sorted CD8+CD4-CCR7+CD45RA+ naive T cells. The CDR3 nucleotides are TGTGCCAGCAGCTTAGCCCCGGGGGCCTACGAGCAGTACTTC. This sequence encodes CASSLAPGAYEQYF.